These 9 T cell receptor beta chains were sequenced from one sample in a study of T cell responses to AZD1222 COVID-19 vaccine (dated by TCRdb to the early 2020s). Libraries were built with the immunoSEQ multiplex PCR assay. This immuneACCESS table, as held by TCRdb, lists in-frame sequences with V and J called but not all clones. Of the missing ones, under half trace to an unresolved V gene in checked studies; the others have no known cause. For this sample there are 150,000 or so clones; around nine tenths appear just once. The ten largest clones represent 5% of the sample. Per the publication, the time point label means: baseline before first vaccination. The specimen comprised peripheral blood, sampled on day 0 of AZD1222 vaccination. The receptors originated from an adult in good health.

The chain uses TRBV28 and TRBJ2-7; the match to TRBD1 covers 11 bases. The CDR3 consists of 14 residues. J was trimmed by 5 bases and V by 5 bases; bases with no gene match: 5. Germline V gene data show CDR1 as MDHEN and CDR2 as SYDVKM. This CDR3 reads CASSIGQGAHEQYF. Here the CDR3 DNA reads TGTGCCAGCAGTATAGGACAGGGGGCCCACGAGCAGTACTTC.

This clone is a singleton in its sample. The rearrangement links TRBV19 to TRBJ2-3; 7 bases match TRBD1. The germline V gene has CDR1 LNHDA and CDR2 SQIVND (reference sequence). Trimming cost V 4 bases and J 0 bases; bases outside gene matches: 4. This CDR3 is 15 amino acids long. The CDR3 DNA sequence: TGTGCCAGTAGTACCGACAGGGCTAGCACAGATACGCAGTATTTT. Translated, it gives CASSTDRASTDTQYF.

As DNA, the CDR3 is TGTGCCACCAGTGATCCCACCGGGACAGGAAGCGAGGGGGGAGCTTTCTTT. Its translation is CATSDPTGTGSEGGAFF. The rearrangement links TRBV24-1 to TRBJ1-1; 8 nucleotides line up with TRBD1. CDR1 and CDR2 (germline): KGHDR, SFDVKD. V lost 3 bases, J lost 10 bases, and 18 bases stayed unmatched. There are 17 residues in the CDR3.

In its sample, this clone was seen once. The gene calls are TRBV25-1 and TRBJ1-2, with D maybe TRBD1 (6 bases). Trimming took 5 bases from V and 2 from J, leaving 9 bases between them. The CDR3 sequence is 13 residues long. Per germline, CDR1 MGHDK and CDR2 SYGVNS. CDR3 in DNA: TGTGCCAGCAGTTTCAGGGGAAACTATGGCTACACCTTC. Its translation is CASSFRGNYGYTF.

The chain uses TRBV19 and TRBJ1-2; 7 nucleotides agree with TRBD1. V dropped 7 bases and J dropped 8; count of bases not matched to a gene: 13. Germline V gene lookup returns CDR1 LNHDA and CDR2 SQIVND (reference sequence). This CDR3 region has 14 residues. CDR3 DNA sequence: TGTGCCAGTACCGACGGACAGGACGCGGACGGCTACACCTTC. It encodes CASTDGQDADGYTF.

The rearrangement uses TRBV28 and TRBJ2-7; no clear D. Germline-derived CDR1 and CDR2 are MDHEN and SYDVKM. The ends were cut back, 11 bases at V and 4 bases at J, with 12 bases in the middle. This CDR3 spans 11 amino acids. The CDR3 nucleotides are TGTGCCGTCAAAAGGTCGTACGAGCAGTACTTC. Translating gives CAVKRSYEQYF.

This chain joins TRBV19 and TRBJ1-2; D is possibly TRBD1 (5 bases). Looked up from germline, CDR1 is LNHDA and CDR2 is SQIVND (reference sequence). V shed 1 base and J shed 6 bases, with 18 bases lying between them. The CDR3 is made up of 16 amino acids. The CDR3 protein is CASSIARGQGSHGYTF. The CDR3 nucleotides are TGTGCCAGTAGTATAGCACGTGGGCAGGGATCGCATGGCTACACCTTC. Combining the CDR3 with reference TRBV19 and TRBJ1-2 gives the whole variable domain DGGITQSPKYLFRKEGQNVTLSCEQNLNHDAMYWYRQDPGQGLRLIYYSQIVNDFQKGDIAEGYSVSREKKESFPLTVTSAQKNPTAFYLCASSIARGQGSHGYTFGSGTRLTVV.

This clone was counted only a few times. V and J are TRBV10-1 and TRBJ2-7, with D possibly TRBD1 on 6 matching bases. This CDR3 is 15 amino acids long. Trimming pared 3 bases from V and 4 bases from J, leaving 16 bases between. The germline V gene has CDR1 WNHNN and CDR2 SYGVQD (reference sequence). The CDR3 loop reads CASSEFDRKKYEQYF. DNA of the CDR3: TGCGCCAGCAGTGAATTTGACAGGAAAAAATACGAGCAGTACTTC.

J is TRBJ2-1 and V is TRBV5-6; TRBD2 aligns across 9 bases. Trimming took 2 bases from V and 4 from J; bases not matched to a gene: 4. The germline gives CDR1 SGHDT, CDR2 YYEEEE. The CDR3 is 15 residues long. The DNA for the CDR3 is TGTGCCAGCAGCTTAAGACTAGCGGATTACAATGAGCAGTTCTTC. It yields the protein CASSLRLADYNEQFF.